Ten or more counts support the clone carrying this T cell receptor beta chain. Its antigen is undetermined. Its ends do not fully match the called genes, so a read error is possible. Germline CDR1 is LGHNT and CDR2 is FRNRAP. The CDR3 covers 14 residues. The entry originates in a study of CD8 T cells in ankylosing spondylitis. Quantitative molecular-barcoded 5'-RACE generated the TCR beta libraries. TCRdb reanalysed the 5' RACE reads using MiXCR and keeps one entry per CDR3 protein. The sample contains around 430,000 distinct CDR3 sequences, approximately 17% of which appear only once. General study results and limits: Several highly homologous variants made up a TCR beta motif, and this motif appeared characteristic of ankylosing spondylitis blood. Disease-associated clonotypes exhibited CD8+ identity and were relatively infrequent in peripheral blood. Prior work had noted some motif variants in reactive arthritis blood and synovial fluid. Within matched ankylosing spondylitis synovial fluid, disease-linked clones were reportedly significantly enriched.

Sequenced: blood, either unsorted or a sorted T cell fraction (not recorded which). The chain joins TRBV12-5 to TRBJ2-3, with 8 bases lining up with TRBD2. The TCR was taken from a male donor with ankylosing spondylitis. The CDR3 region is CASGLGGLAPHQNF. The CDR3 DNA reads TGTGCTAGTGGTTTGGGAGGACTAGCCCCACACCAGAATTTT.